This TCR beta chain was captured by sequencing in a study of blood T cell repertoires in COVID-19. Clones were sequenced by immunoSEQ multiplex PCR, and TCRdb holds only the in-frame ones, with some missing. The sample includes roughly 250,000 clones, roughly 80% of them seen just once. V shed 1 base, J shed 6 bases, and the junction held 10 bases outside the gene matches. The germline CDR1 and CDR2 sequences are SGDLS and YYNGEE. This CDR3 contains 17 residues. The chain couples TRBV9 to TRBJ1-1, with TRBD1 matching 12 bases. The sequence came from a middle-aged woman who had been exposed to COVID-19. Sample: PBMCs or T cells enriched from blood (not recorded which). DNA of the CDR3: TGTGCCAGCAGCGTACCGGGACAGGGGGCGGGTGAGGCTGAAGCTTTCTTT. Its translation is CASSVPGQGAGEAEAFF.